Below, 13 T cell receptor beta chains from the same sample are listed, as sequenced in a study of blood T cells in healthy people across ages (dated by TCRdb to between 2014 and 2017). Library method: 5' RACE. Sequencing instrument: Illumina HiSeq 2500. A second PCR of about 6 to 11 cycles was run with a J-beta primer mix and a sample-barcoded 5' primer. TCRdb trimmed public reads at Q25 via fastp, called clones via MiXCR and kept in-frame beta chains. Each CDR3 protein appears once, grouped with its most common genes and DNA. For this sample there are about 970,000 distinct CDR3 sequences; 51% appear just once. The ten largest clones take up around 21% of the sample. The sequencing input was blood. Receptors originate from an older woman in good health.

The V and J genes are TRBV11-1 and TRBJ1-1, with a weak D call TRBD1 (5 bases). This CDR3 is 14 amino acids long. Germline CDR1 SGHAT, CDR2 FQDESV (reference sequence). V lost 5 bases and J 6 bases, leaving 16 bases between the germline ends. The DNA for the CDR3 is TGTGCCAGCAGCCCCCGCGGGGCTTCGGCTGAAGCTTTCTTT. As protein: CASSPRGASAEAFF.

This chain joins TRBV12-3 or TRBV12-4 and TRBJ2-4; possibly TRBD1 for D (6 bases). The length of the CDR3 is 13 residues. V lost 6 bases, J lost 8 bases, and 14 bases lay in between. The CDR3 loop is CASRWVGADIQYF. In DNA, the CDR3 is TGTGCCAGCAGGTGGGTGGGGGCGGACATTCAGTACTTC.

Only a few counts were recorded for this clonotype. J is TRBJ2-5 and V is TRBV29-1; TRBD2 might be the D (5 bases). The CDR3 contains 13 residues. Germline V gene data show CDR1 as SQVTM and CDR2 as ANQGSEA. V lost 5 bases to trimming and J lost 4 bases, with 14 bases between them. The DNA for the CDR3 is TGCAGCGTTCATACGACTAACCGAGAGACCCAGTACTTC. Translating it yields CSVHTTNRETQYF.

The chain employs TRBV3-1 and TRBJ2-1; 7 bases align to TRBD1. Germline trimming cut 3 bases from V and 5 bases from J; bases unmatched to any gene: 4. The CDR3 totals 14 residues. Looked up from germline, CDR1 is LGHDT and CDR2 is YNNKEL (reference sequence). As DNA, the CDR3 is TGTGCCAGCAGCCACTCGACAGGGAACAATGAGCAGTTCTTC. Translated: CASSHSTGNNEQFF.

There are a few counts of this clonotype. This rearrangement joins TRBV4-3 to TRBJ2-5; D call uncertain. Germline V gene data show CDR1 as LGHNA and CDR2 as YSLEER. The ends were cut back, 0 bases at V and 4 bases at J, with 6 bases in the middle. The CDR3 extends over 13 amino acids. The CDR3 nucleotides read TGCGCCAGCAGCCAAGATAACCGAGAGACCCAGTACTTC. Its translation: CASSQDNRETQYF.

A few counts support this clonotype. The V call is TRBV4-2, the J call TRBJ2-1; TRBD2 aligns across 11 bases. Germline CDR1 and CDR2: LGHNA and YNFKEQ. Trimming took 4 bases from V and 5 from J; bases not matched to a gene: 7. The CDR3 spans 16 residues. The CDR3 spells CASSRQGTSGDNEQFF. The CDR3 nucleotides read TGTGCCAGCAGCCGACAGGGGACTAGCGGAGACAATGAGCAGTTCTTC.

The rearrangement uses TRBV24-1 and TRBJ2-5; D ambiguous. Trimming left V 9 bases short and J 2 bases short, with 15 bases between. Germline CDR1 is KGHDR and CDR2 is SFDVKD. The CDR3 loop spans 14 amino acids. The CDR3 region is CATGLGRNQETQYF. Here the CDR3 DNA reads TGTGCCACCGGCCTTGGCAGGAATCAAGAGACCCAGTACTTC.

The table lists this clonotype with a few counts. The chain carries TRBV20-1 and TRBJ2-7; D is unresolved. This CDR3 has 14 residues. The germline gives CDR1 DFQATT, CDR2 SNEGSKA (reference sequence). The V end was cut by 0 bases, the J end by 3 bases, with 12 bases between. Here the CDR3 DNA reads TGCAGTGCTAGAGAGGGCGGCCTTCACTACGAGCAGTACTTC. Translating it yields CSAREGGLHYEQYF.

The chain recombines TRBV5-6 with TRBJ2-1; D ambiguous. Germline CDR1 SGHDT, CDR2 YYEEEE. This CDR3 is built from 17 residues. The V end was cut by 2 bases, the J end by 4 bases, with 19 bases between. The CDR3 coding sequence is TGTGCCAGCAGCTTTAGTTCCGCGCTAGGGATGTACAATGAGCAGTTCTTC. The encoded protein is CASSFSSALGMYNEQFF.

This chain links TRBV18 with TRBJ2-4; 7 bases are a match to TRBD1. The CDR3 sequence is 14 residues long. The trim removed 3 bases at V and 13 bases at J, leaving 12 bases unmatched. Germline V gene data show CDR1 as KGHSH and CDR2 as LQKENI. The CDR3 nucleotides are TGTGCCAGCTCACCCCCGATCCCAGGACAGGAGCAGTACTTC. Translation gives CASSPPIPGQEQYF. The full variable domain, completed using reference TRBV18 and TRBJ2-4, is NAGVMQNPRHLVRRRGQEARLRCSPMKGHSHVYWYRQLPEEGLKFMVYLQKENIIDESGMPKERFSAEFPKEGPSILRIQQVVRGDSAAYFCASSPPIPGQEQYFGAGTRLSVL.

V and J are TRBV25-1 and TRBJ2-5; possible D gene TRBD1, 5 bases. The germline gives CDR1 MGHDK, CDR2 SYGVNS. This CDR3 region has 14 residues. The germline V and J ends were trimmed by 5 bases and 1 base, with 11 bases remaining between them. CDR3 residues: CASSNTGVQETQYF. The CDR3 nucleotides are TGTGCCAGCAGTAATACAGGCGTCCAAGAGACCCAGTACTTC.

This sequence joins TRBV5-1 and TRBJ2-7, with D maybe TRBD2 (5 bases). V lost 1 base and J 5 bases, leaving 19 bases between the germline ends. Germline V gene data show CDR1 as SGHRS and CDR2 as YFSETQ. There are 16 residues in the CDR3. CDR3 residues: CASSLIGSSDINEQYF. The CDR3 DNA sequence: TGCGCCAGCAGCTTGATTGGAAGTAGCGATATCAACGAGCAGTACTTC.

This clonotype was seen a single time. The V gene is TRBV28, the J gene TRBJ2-5, with 8 bases lining up with TRBD1. The CDR3 has 17 amino acids. CDR1 is MDHEN, CDR2 SYDVKM, per germline. The J segment lost 2 bases and the V segment lost 7 bases, leaving 15 bases of the junction unmatched. CDR3 in amino acids: CASNRNRGSFFQETQYF. CDR3 DNA sequence: TGTGCCAGCAACCGGAACAGGGGGTCCTTTTTTCAAGAGACCCAGTACTTC.